The sequence of this T cell receptor (beta chain) was determined in a study of immune evolution from preneoplasia to lung adenocarcinoma. The CDR3 is 13 amino acids. V shed 5 bases and J shed 2 bases, with 9 bases lying between them. Germline-derived CDR1 and CDR2 are SGHRS and YFSETQ. Sequencing was performed with immunoSEQ multiplex PCR; in TCRdb, only in-frame clones are kept and a portion is missing. This table holds several thousand clones, around 86% found once. This receptor was taken from a donor aged 70 or over with lung adenocarcinoma. Sequencing input: FFPE minimally invasive lung adenocarcinoma tissue. The J gene is TRBJ2-3, the V gene TRBV5-1; D is possibly TRBD1 (5 bases). The CDR3 region is CASRGAVTDTQYF. The CDR3, as DNA: TGCGCCAGCAGAGGGGCGGTCACAGATACGCAGTATTTT.